This T cell receptor beta chain was recorded in a study of CD8+CD57+ T cells in acquired aplastic anemia. This clonotype came up many times. Its target is not known. Overall study findings and caveats: Shared by patients and controls, almost 30 CD8+ CDR3s were abundant in patients.

The trim removed 4 bases at V and 3 bases at J, leaving 2 bases unmatched. The CDR3 extends over 13 amino acids. Germline CDR1 reads SGDLS; CDR2 reads YYNGEE. Genomic DNA, serving as template, underwent TCR beta VDJ and CDR3 profiling. MiXCR, applied by TCRdb to the reads, yields one record per CDR3 protein. The data show 200,000 to 250,000 distinct CDR3 sequences, with 30% to 35% seen just once and roughly 1.1% held by the top ten. The sequence was collected from a human donor in good health, serving as a control. The chain links TRBV9 to TRBJ2-7; 9 bases are shared with TRBD2. What was sequenced was sorted CD4+, CD8+, or CD8+CD57+ T cells (not recorded which) from PBMCs. The CDR3 loop reads CASSRRGGYEQYF. The CDR3 DNA sequence: TGTGCCAGCAGCCGGCGGGGGGGCTACGAGCAGTACTTC.